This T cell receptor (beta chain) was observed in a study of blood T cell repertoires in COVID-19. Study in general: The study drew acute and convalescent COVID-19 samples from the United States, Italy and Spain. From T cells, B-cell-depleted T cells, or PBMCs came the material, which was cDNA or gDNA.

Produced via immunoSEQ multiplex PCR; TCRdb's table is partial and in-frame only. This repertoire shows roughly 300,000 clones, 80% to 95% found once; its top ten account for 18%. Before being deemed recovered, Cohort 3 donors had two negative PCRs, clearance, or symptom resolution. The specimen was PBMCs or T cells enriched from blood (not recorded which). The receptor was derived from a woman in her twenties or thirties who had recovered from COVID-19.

In nucleotides, the CDR3 is TGTGCCAGCAGCCAGGGGACATTTGCCGGCAATCAGCCCCAGCATTTT. It yields the protein CASSQGTFAGNQPQHF. This chain joins TRBV4-2 and TRBJ1-5, with TRBD1 as a possible D gene (6 bases). Trimming took off 3 bases at V and 2 bases at J, with 14 bases between the two ends. From germline, CDR1 is LGHNA and CDR2 YNFKEQ. CDR3 size: 16 residues.